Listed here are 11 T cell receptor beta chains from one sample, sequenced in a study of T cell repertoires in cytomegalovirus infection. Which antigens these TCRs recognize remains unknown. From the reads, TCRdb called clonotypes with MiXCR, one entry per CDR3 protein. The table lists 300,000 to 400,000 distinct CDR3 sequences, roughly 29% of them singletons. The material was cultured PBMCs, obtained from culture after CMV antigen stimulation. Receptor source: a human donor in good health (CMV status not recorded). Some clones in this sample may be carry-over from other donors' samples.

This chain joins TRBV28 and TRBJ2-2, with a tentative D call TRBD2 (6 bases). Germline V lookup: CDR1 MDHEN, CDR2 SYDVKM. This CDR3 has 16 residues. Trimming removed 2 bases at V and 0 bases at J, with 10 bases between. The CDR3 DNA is TGTGCCAGCAGTTTAGGAGGACTAACGAACACCGGGGAGCTGTTTTTT. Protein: CASSLGGLTNTGELFF.

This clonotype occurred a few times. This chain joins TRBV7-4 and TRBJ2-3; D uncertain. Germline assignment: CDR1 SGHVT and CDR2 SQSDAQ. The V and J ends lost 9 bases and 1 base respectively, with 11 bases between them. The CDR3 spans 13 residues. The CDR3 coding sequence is TGTGCCAGTAGCCGACGAGGCACAGATACGCAGTATTTT. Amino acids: CASSRRGTDTQYF.

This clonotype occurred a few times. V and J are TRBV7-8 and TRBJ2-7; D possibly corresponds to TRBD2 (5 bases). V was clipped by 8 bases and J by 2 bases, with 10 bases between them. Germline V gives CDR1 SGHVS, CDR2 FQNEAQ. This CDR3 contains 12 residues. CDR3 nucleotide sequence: TGTGCCAGCCGCGGGCCCACCTACGAGCAGTACTTC. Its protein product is CASRGPTYEQYF.

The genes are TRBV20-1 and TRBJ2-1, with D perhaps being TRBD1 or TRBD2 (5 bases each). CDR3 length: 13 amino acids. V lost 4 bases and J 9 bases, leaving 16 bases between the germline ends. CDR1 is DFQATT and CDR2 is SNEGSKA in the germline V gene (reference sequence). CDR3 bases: TGCAGTGCTACAAGGGACCTGATAGGTGAGCAGTTCTTC. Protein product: CSATRDLIGEQFF.

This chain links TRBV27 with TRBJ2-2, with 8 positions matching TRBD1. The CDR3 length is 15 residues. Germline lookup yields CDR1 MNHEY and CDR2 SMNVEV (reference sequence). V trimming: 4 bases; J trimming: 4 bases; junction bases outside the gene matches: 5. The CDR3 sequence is CASSSGQGVTGELFF. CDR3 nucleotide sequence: TGTGCCAGCAGTTCTGGACAGGGAGTCACCGGGGAGCTGTTTTTT.

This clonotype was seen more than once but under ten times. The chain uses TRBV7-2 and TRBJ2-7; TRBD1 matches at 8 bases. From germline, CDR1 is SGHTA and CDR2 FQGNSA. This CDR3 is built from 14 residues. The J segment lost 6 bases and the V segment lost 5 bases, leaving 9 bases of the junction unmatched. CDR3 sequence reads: CASSARDRRGEQYF. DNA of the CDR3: TGTGCCAGCAGCGCCCGGGACAGGAGGGGCGAGCAGTACTTC.

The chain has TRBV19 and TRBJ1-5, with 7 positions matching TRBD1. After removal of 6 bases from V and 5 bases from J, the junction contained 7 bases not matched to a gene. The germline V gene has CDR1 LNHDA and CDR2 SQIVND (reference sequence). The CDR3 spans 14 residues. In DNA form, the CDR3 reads TGTGCCAGTAGCGCTGGACAGGACTATCAGCCCCAGCATTTT. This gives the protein CASSAGQDYQPQHF.

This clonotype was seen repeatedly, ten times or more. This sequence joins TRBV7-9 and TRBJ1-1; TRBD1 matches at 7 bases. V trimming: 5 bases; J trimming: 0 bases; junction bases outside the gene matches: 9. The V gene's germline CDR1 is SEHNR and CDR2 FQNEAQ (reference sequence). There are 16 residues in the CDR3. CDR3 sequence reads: CASSSGTAEMNTEAFF. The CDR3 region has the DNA TGTGCCAGCAGCAGCGGGACAGCAGAAATGAACACTGAAGCTTTCTTT.

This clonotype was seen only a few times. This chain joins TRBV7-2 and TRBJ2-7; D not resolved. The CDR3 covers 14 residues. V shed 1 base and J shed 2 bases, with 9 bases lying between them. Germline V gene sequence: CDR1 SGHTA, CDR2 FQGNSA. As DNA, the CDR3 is TGTGCCAGCAGCTTAGGGCAGGCCGCCTACGAGCAGTACTTC. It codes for CASSLGQAAYEQYF. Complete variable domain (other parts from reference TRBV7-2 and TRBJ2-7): GAGVSQSPSNKVTEKGKDVELRCDPISGHTALYWYRQSLGQGLEFLIYFQGNSAPDKSGLPSDRFSAERTGGSVSTLTIQRTQQEDSAVYLCASSLGQAAYEQYFGPGTRLTVT.

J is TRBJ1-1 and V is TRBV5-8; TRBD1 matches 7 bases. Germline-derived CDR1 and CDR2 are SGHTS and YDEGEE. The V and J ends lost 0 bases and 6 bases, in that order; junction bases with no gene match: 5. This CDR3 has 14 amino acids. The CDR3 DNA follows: TGTGCCAGCAGCTTGGGACAGGGAAGGGCTGAAGCTTTCTTT. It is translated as CASSLGQGRAEAFF.

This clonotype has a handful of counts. The CDR3 spells CSARGETLVYNEQFF. The CDR3 bases are TGCAGTGCTAGGGGGGAGACCCTTGTCTACAATGAGCAGTTCTTC. The J gene is TRBJ2-1, the V gene TRBV20-1; D assignment may be TRBD1 or TRBD2 (5 bases each). The V and J ends lost 3 bases and 3 bases respectively, with 15 bases between them. This CDR3 contains 15 residues. The germline V gene has CDR1 DFQATT and CDR2 SNEGSKA (reference sequence).